The 14 T cell receptor beta chains listed next were all sequenced from one sample in a study of T cell clonality in common variable immunodeficiency. Sequenced by immunoSEQ multiplex PCR; TCRdb stores in-frame clones only, minus some. This table holds roughly 70,000 clones with no singletons; the top ten claim 1.5% to 2%. Sequenced material: peripheral blood mononuclear cells. These receptors came from a person aged 18 to 75 in good health.

This clone was observed at least ten times. The read comes to an end 3 residues before the CDR3 does, leaving the germline J gene to fill in the end. V is TRBV4-1 and J is TRBJ2-3, with D tentatively TRBD2 (6 bases). The CDR3 runs 16 residues. CDR1 is MGHRA, CDR2 YSYEKL, per germline. V was shortened by 0 bases and J by 3 bases, with 13 bases between the two germline ends. CDR3 amino acids: CASSQDPPGRTDTQYF. The sequenced CDR3 bases are TGCGCCAGCAGCCAAGATCCGCCGGGGAGGACAGATACG.

There are many counts of this clone. The observed sequence ends 3 residues before the CDR3 terminus, with the missing tail filled in from the germline J gene. The V gene is TRBV2, the J gene TRBJ2-7; D possibly corresponds to TRBD1 (6 bases). V dropped 4 bases and J dropped 6 bases, with 16 bases sitting between them. The CDR3 covers 14 residues. The germline V gene has CDR1 SNHLY and CDR2 FYNNEI. CDR3: CASSVRGTSLEQYF. The sequenced CDR3 bases are TGTGCCAGCAGTGTAAGGGGGACGTCACTCGAG.

This clone was seen ten or more times. The covered CDR3 bases are TGTGCCAACCCCTATGAAAGTAACTATGGC. Its protein product is CANPYESNYG. The whole CDR3 sequence is CANPYESNYGYTF. The chain links TRBV2 to TRBJ1-2; D is undetermined. The read is 3 residues too short to cover the CDR3 end, so that end is filled in from the germline J gene. This CDR3 has 13 residues. Germline assignment: CDR1 SNHLY and CDR2 FYNNEI. V shed 10 bases and J shed 1 base, with 13 bases lying between them.

This clone came up many times. Read coverage stops 3 residues before the CDR3 terminus; the germline J gene supplies the remainder. J is TRBJ1-4 and V is TRBV10-3; 7 nucleotides align to TRBD1. The germline V gene has CDR1 ENHRY and CDR2 SYGVKD. V lost 8 bases to trimming and J lost 0 bases; unmatched junction nucleotides: 3. This CDR3 is 14 amino acids long. The part of the CDR3 DNA that was read is TGTGCCATCGCAGGGGGTGCAACTAATGAAAAA. Residues: CAIAGGATNEK. The entire CDR3 reads CAIAGGATNEKLFF.

This clone occurred many times. Coverage ceases 3 residues before the CDR3 finishes, and the germline J gene fills in the end. V and J are TRBV28 and TRBJ1-2, with TRBD1 identical over 9 bases. CDR1 and CDR2 from the germline V gene are MDHEN and SYDVKM. CDR3 length: 15 amino acids. With 7 bases clipped from V and 2 bases from J, the junction kept 8 bases outside the gene matches. CDR3 protein: CASTPGQGRNYGYTF. Incomplete CDR3 DNA: TGTGCCAGCACCCCGGGACAGGGAAGAAACTATGGC.

This clone was seen repeatedly, ten times or more. The read halts 3 residues ahead of the CDR3 end, with the missing end drawn from the germline J gene. V usage is TRBV20-1 and J usage is TRBJ2-7; TRBD2 is a possible D gene (5 bases). This CDR3 is built from 16 residues. Germline loops: CDR1 DFQATT, CDR2 SNEGSKA (reference sequence). V dropped 1 base and J dropped 3 bases, with 19 bases sitting between them. CDR3 bases read: TGCAGTGCTAGAGGTACTAGAATTAGCTCTGACTACGAG. Its translation: CSARGTRISSDYE. The CDR3 in its entirety is CSARGTRISSDYEQYF.

This clone was seen at least ten times. The read is 3 residues too short to cover the CDR3 end, so that end is filled in from the germline J gene. The chain carries TRBV12-3 or TRBV12-4 and TRBJ1-1; D is undetermined. The CDR3 is made up of 14 amino acids. V was cut by 6 bases and J by 6 bases, with 17 bases left in between. The CDR3: CASSATAAGAEAFF. CDR3 DNA, as far as it was read: TGTGCCAGCAGCGCAACAGCGGCCGGCGCTGAA.

This clone has at least ten counts. The CDR3 spells CASITGLAGMYEQYF. Incomplete CDR3 DNA: TGTGCCAGCATCACGGGACTAGCCGGCATGTACGAG. V gene TRBV28 combines with J gene TRBJ2-7, with 9 nucleotides matching TRBD2. The read falls 3 residues short of the CDR3 end, and the missing part is taken from the germline J gene. This CDR3 spans 15 amino acids. V lost 7 bases, J lost 4 bases, and 11 bases stayed unmatched. Germline loops: CDR1 MDHEN, CDR2 SYDVKM.

This clone has at least ten counts. The read ends 3 residues early relative to the CDR3; the germline J gene fills the gap. This rearrangement joins TRBV6-1 to TRBJ2-5, with 10 bases lining up with TRBD2. V lost 2 bases and J lost 4; bases outside the gene matches: 10. The CDR3 covers 17 residues. Germline V gene lookup returns CDR1 MNHNS and CDR2 SASEGT. The part of the CDR3 DNA that was read is TGTGCCAGCAGTGAAAGGGGTAGCGGGAGGTCAGGAGAGACC. Its translation is CASSERGSGRSGET. The whole CDR3 reads CASSERGSGRSGETQYF.

This clone occurred many times. Read data end 3 residues before the CDR3 end; the end is taken from the germline J gene. Within the sample, other DNA sequences also encode this same CDR3. This chain links TRBV7-9 with TRBJ2-7, with 7 bases aligning to TRBD2. This CDR3 has 15 residues. CDR1 and CDR2 from the germline V gene are SEHNR and FQNEAQ (reference sequence). Losses at the gene ends were 4 bases for V and 2 bases for J; bases not matched to a gene: 8. CDR3 DNA (partial): TGTGCCAGCAGCTCTTTAACGGGGGGAACCTACGAG. Translating gives CASSSLTGGTYE. The whole CDR3 region reads CASSSLTGGTYEQYF.

At least ten counts were recorded for this clone. The CDR3 goes on 3 residues after the read ends, and that part is filled in from the germline J gene. The chain employs TRBV6-2 or TRBV6-3 and TRBJ2-3, with 9 nucleotides matching TRBD1. This CDR3 has 16 residues. The germline V gene has CDR1 MNHEY and CDR2 SVGEGT. V gave up 6 bases and J gave up 2 bases; unmatched junction bases: 9. The CDR3 loop is CASSRQDRGYTDTQYF. CDR3 DNA, as far as it was read: TGTGCCAGCAGCCGACAGGACAGGGGTTACACAGATACG.

This clone was recorded many times. The read terminates 3 residues before the CDR3 end, so the remaining end is supplied by the germline J gene. The gene calls are TRBV20-1 and TRBJ1-2; 8 bases are a match to TRBD1. The CDR3 is 14 amino acids. The germline V gene has CDR1 DFQATT and CDR2 SNEGSKA (reference sequence). The CDR3 loop reads CSASPHTGGGGYTF. CDR3 bases read: TGCAGTGCATCCCCTCATACAGGGGGAGGAGGC.

This clone has at least ten counts. The read halts 3 residues ahead of the CDR3 end, with the missing end drawn from the germline J gene. The V call is TRBV7-2, the J call TRBJ1-5; D possibly corresponds to TRBD1 (6 bases). Per the germline V gene, CDR1 is SGHTA and CDR2 is FQGNSA. The CDR3 is 14 residues long. V was pared by 3 bases and J by 3 bases, with 9 bases between. The sequenced CDR3 bases are TGTGCCAGCAGCTTTCAGGGGCTCAATCAGCCC. This sequence encodes CASSFQGLNQP. The full CDR3 reads CASSFQGLNQPQHF.

For this clone: Read coverage stops 3 residues before the CDR3 terminus; the germline J gene supplies the remainder. The chain joins TRBV5-4 to TRBJ2-7, with 9 bases lining up with TRBD2. CDR3 length: 16 amino acids. V lost 1 base and J lost 1; bases outside the gene matches: 6. The germline V gene has CDR1 SGHNT and CDR2 YYREEE (reference sequence). The CDR3 region is CASSLILSGGSYEQYF. CDR3 bases read: TGTGCCAGCAGCTTGATCCTTAGCGGGGGATCCTACGAG.